This T cell receptor (beta chain) stems from a study of T cell responses to AZD1222 COVID-19 vaccine. Study-wide findings and caveats: Mapped onto spike, vaccine-associated CD4 TCRs spanned it and were dominant at 160-218 and 743-854. Repertoire collection took place solely once the T cell response had peaked. Clonal diversity was possibly underestimated; the donors were predominantly white British and more often female. Among those given AZD1222, only six were seropositive at baseline.

Sequencing used immunoSEQ multiplex PCR; TCRdb keeps in-frame clones, though not all of them. The sample has about 180,000 clones, about 91% seen once. This clone showed up just once. Its antigen is undetermined. CDR3 length: 15 amino acids. Trimming took 0 bases from V and 3 from J, leaving 12 bases between them. The germline V gene encodes CDR1 SGHRS and CDR2 YFSETQ. This TCR was recovered from an adult who received the AZD1222 COVID-19 vaccine. Material: peripheral blood, obtained 28 days after the second AZD1222 dose. The rearrangement joins TRBV5-1 to TRBJ1-2; the D gene is possibly TRBD1 (6 bases). Here the CDR3 reads CASSLEGGPDYGYTF. The CDR3 DNA follows: TGCGCCAGCAGCTTGGAAGGGGGGCCGGACTATGGCTACACCTTC.